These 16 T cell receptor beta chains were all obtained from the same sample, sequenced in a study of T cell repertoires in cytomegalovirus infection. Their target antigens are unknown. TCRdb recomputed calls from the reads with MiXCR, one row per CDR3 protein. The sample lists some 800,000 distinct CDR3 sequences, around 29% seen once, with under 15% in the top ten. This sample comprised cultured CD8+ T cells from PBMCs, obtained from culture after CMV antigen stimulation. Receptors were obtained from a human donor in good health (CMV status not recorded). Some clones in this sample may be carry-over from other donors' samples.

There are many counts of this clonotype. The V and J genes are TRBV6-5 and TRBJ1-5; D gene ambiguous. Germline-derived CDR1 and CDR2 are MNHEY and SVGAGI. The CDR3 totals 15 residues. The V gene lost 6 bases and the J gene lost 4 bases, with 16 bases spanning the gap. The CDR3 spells CASSPTGGGNQPQHF. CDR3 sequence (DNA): TGTGCCAGCAGCCCTACCGGAGGTGGAAATCAGCCCCAGCATTTT.

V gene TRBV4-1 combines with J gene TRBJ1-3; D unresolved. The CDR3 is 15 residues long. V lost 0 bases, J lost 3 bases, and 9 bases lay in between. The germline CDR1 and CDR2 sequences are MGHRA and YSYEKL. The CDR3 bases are TGCGCCAGCAGCCAAGAAAGGTTGGATGGAAACACCATATATTTT. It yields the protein CASSQERLDGNTIYF.

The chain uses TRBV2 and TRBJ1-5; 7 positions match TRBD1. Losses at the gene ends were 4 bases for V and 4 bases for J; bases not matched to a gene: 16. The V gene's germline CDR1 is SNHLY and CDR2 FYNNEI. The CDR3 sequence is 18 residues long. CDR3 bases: TGTGCCAGCAGTGCCGGGACAGACATTGCCTTAAGGAATCAGCCCCAGCATTTT. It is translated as CASSAGTDIALRNQPQHF.

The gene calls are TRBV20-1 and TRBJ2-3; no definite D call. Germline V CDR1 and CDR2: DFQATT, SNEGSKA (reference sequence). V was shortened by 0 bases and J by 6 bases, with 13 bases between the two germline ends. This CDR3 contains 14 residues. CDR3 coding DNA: TGCAGTGCTAGAGATGAGTACACGTTGGATACGCAGTATTTT. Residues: CSARDEYTLDTQYF.

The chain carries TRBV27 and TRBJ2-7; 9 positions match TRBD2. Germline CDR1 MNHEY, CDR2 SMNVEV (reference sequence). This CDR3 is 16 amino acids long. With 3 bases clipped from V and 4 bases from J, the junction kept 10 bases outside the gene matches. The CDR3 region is CASSLKLAGNWYEQYF. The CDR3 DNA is TGTGCCAGCAGTTTGAAGCTAGCGGGGAACTGGTACGAGCAGTACTTC.

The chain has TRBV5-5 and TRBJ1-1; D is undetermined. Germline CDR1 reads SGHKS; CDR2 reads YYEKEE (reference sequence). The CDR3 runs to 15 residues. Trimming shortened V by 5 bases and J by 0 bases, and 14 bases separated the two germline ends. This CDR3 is CASRKVGQMNTEAFF. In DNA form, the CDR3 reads TGTGCCAGCAGAAAGGTCGGGCAGATGAACACTGAAGCTTTCTTT.

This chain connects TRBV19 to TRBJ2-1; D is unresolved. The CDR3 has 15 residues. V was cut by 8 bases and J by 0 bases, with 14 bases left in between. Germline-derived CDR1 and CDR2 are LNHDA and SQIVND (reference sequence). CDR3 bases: TGTGCCAGTCAGATTACTCACCACTCCTACAATGAGCAGTTCTTC. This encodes CASQITHHSYNEQFF.

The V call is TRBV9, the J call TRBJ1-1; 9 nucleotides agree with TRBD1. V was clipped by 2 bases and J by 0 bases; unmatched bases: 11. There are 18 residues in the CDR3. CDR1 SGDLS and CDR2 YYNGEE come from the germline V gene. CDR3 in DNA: TGTGCCAGCAGCGTTCGGACAGGGGAGGCGTCCATGAACACTGAAGCTTTCTTT. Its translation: CASSVRTGEASMNTEAFF.

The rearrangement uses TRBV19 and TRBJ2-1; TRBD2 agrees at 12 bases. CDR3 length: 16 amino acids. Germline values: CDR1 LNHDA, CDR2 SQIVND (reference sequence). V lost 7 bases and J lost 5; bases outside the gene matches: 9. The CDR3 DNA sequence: TGTGCCAGTACCCTAGCGGGGGGGCCTTTTGACAATGAGCAGTTCTTC. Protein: CASTLAGGPFDNEQFF. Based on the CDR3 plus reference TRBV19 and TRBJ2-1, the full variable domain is DGGITQSPKYLFRKEGQNVTLSCEQNLNHDAMYWYRQDPGQGLRLIYYSQIVNDFQKGDIAEGYSVSREKKESFPLTVTSAQKNPTAFYLCASTLAGGPFDNEQFFGPGTRLTVL.

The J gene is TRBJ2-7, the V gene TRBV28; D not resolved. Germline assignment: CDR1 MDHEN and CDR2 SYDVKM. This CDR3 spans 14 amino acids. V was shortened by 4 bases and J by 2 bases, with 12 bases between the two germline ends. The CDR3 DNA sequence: TGTGCCAGCAGTTCTAACATAGGAACCTACGAGCAGTACGTC. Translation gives CASSSNIGTYEQYV.

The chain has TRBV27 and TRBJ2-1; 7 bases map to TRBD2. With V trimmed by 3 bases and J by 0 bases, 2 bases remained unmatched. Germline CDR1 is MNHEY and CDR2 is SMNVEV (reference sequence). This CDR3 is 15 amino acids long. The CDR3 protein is CASSLIAGSYNEQFF. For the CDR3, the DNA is TGTGCCAGCAGTTTGATAGCGGGCTCCTACAATGAGCAGTTCTTC.

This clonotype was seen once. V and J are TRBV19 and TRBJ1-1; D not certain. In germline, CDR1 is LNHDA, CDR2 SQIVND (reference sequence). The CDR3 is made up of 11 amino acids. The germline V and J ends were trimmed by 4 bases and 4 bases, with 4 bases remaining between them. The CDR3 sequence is CASSNGTEAFF. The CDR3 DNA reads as TGTGCCAGTAGTAATGGCACTGAAGCTTTCTTT.

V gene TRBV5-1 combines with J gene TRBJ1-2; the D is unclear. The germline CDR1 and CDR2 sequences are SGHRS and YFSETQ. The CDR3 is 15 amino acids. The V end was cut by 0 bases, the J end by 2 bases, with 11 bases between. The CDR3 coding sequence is TGCGCCAGCAGCTTGGCACAACTTCCCAACTATGGCTACACCTTC. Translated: CASSLAQLPNYGYTF.

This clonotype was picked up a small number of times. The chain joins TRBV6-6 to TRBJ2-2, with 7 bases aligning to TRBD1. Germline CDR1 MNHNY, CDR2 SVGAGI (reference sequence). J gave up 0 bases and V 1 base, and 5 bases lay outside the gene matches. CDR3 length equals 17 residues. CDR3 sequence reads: CASSYYIGQANTGELFF. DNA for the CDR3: TGTGCCAGCAGTTACTATATAGGACAGGCGAACACCGGGGAGCTGTTTTTT.

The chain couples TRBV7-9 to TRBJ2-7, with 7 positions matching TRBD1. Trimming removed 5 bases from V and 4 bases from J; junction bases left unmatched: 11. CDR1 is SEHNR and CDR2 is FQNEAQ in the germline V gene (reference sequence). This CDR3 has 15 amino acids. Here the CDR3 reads CASSLAWQGDYEQYF. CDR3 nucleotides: TGTGCCAGCAGCCTCGCCTGGCAGGGGGATTACGAGCAGTACTTC.

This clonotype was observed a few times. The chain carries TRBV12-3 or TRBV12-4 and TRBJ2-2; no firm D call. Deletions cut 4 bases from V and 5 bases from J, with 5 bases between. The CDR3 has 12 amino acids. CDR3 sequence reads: CASSYPTGELFF. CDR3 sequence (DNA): TGTGCCAGCAGTTACCCGACCGGGGAGCTGTTTTTT.